This is a list of T cell receptor beta chains from one sample in a study of cytomegalovirus exposure and HLA in healthy donors. Here immunoSEQ multiplex PCR was the method, and the copy in TCRdb shows in-frame clones only, minus some. The data contain about 160,000 clones, about 96% of them seen just once; the ten biggest clones take up 0.8% to 1%. The sequenced sample consisted of PBMCs. The source is a woman aged 18-35 years in good health and CMV-seronegative. CDR3s include the opening cysteine and the closing phenylalanine or tryptophan. The D gene is left open where the match is weak. The size entry is marked missing in some rows and otherwise reads once, few, many or a size class.

D,size,V,J,DNA,CDR3
TRBD1,.,TRBV19,TRBJ1-6,TGTGCCAGTAGTATAGCCACAGGGGGTGATTCACCCCTCCACTTT,CASSIATGGDSPLHF
.,once,TRBV23-1,TRBJ1-6,TGCGCCAGCAGTCAACGGGGTCCCTATAATTCACCCCTCCACTTT,CASSQRGPYNSPLHF
.,once,TRBV27,TRBJ1-2,TGTGCCAGCAGTTCCTCGGAGCGGGGGGAGGGTGGCTACACCTTC,CASSSSERGEGGYTF
TRBD1,.,TRBV6-5,TRBJ1-2,TGTGCCAGCAGTTATTATCAGGGGGCGCCTGATGGCTACACCTTC,CASSYYQGAPDGYTF
.,.,TRBV7-9,TRBJ2-1,TGTGCCAGCTCTAGACCTTACAATGAGCAGTTCTTC,CASSRPYNEQFF
.,.,TRBV7-2,TRBJ2-5,TGTGCCAGCACTTATGGCGGGGTCCAAGAGACCCAGTACTTC,CASTYGGVQETQYF
.,.,TRBV4-3,TRBJ1-3,TGCGCCAGCAGCCAAGAAGGGGAGGGCTCTGGAAACACCATATATTTT,CASSQEGEGSGNTIYF
TRBD1,.,TRBV7-2,TRBJ2-7,TGTGCCAGCAGCTCGCCCGGGACAGGGATCGAGCAGTACTTC,CASSSPGTGIEQYF
.,.,TRBV4-1,TRBJ1-1,TGCGCCAGCAGCGGACACAGGCGGAACACTGAAGCTTTCTTT,CASSGHRRNTEAFF
TRBD1,once,TRBV27,TRBJ2-7,TGTGCCAGCAGGACGGGGACAGTCGGTGGCGAGCAGTACTTC,CASRTGTVGGEQYF
TRBD1,.,TRBV10-3,TRBJ1-2,TGTGCCATCAGTGTTGGGACAGGGCTTTATGGCTACACCTTC,CAISVGTGLYGYTF
.,.,TRBV21-1,TRBJ1-5,TGTGCCAGCAGCAAAAGGAATTTTTATTTTGGGGGGGCGGTGAGGAATCAGCCCCAGCATTTT,CASSKRNFYFGGAVRNQPQHF
TRBD2,.,TRBV4-2,TRBJ2-2,TGTGCCAGCAGCCAAGAGGGACTGACTAGCGGAAACACCGGGGAGCTGTTTTTT,CASSQEGLTSGNTGELFF
TRBD2,.,TRBV10-3,TRBJ2-5,TGTGCCATCAGTGCGCGGGGGGCACAAGAGACCCAGTACTTC,CAISARGAQETQYF
TRBD1,.,TRBV7-8,TRBJ2-3,TGTGCCAGCAGCTTCCGGGACAGACAAATCACAGATACGCAGTATTTT,CASSFRDRQITDTQYF
.,.,TRBV6-1,TRBJ1-1,TGTGCCAGCAGTGCCTATCTCATGGTGAACACTGAAGCTTTCTTT,CASSAYLMVNTEAFF
.,.,TRBV5-6,TRBJ1-2,TGTGCCAGCAGCTTATCGGCGGAGGGCTACACCTTC,CASSLSAEGYTF
TRBD1,.,TRBV7-9,TRBJ1-4,TGTGCCAGCAGCCGACAGGGGGAGAGGGAAAAACTGTTTTTT,CASSRQGEREKLFF
TRBD1,.,TRBV19,TRBJ1-2,TGTGCCAGTAGCCAAACAGGGGGCTTTGGCTACACCTTC,CASSQTGGFGYTF
TRBD1,.,TRBV5-1,TRBJ2-1,TGCGCCAGCAGCTTGTGGGGGACAGGGAGCAATGAGCAGTTCTTC,CASSLWGTGSNEQFF
.,.,TRBV2,TRBJ2-7,TGTGCCAGCAGTGAAAAGTTTCCTACCTACGAGCAGTACTTC,CASSEKFPTYEQYF
.,.,TRBV4-1,TRBJ2-4,TGCGCCAGCAGCCAAGGGGGGGGGCTAAGGGTACACATTCAGTACTTC,CASSQGGGLRVHIQYF
.,.,TRBV5-6,TRBJ1-6,TGTGCCAGCAGCTTGAGAGGACAAGGTAATTCACCCCTCCACTTT,CASSLRGQGNSPLHF
.,.,TRBV5-4,TRBJ1-2,TGTGCCAGCAGCCGACGGACGGGGTTGGGAGGCTACACCTTC,CASSRRTGLGGYTF
.,.,TRBV4-1,TRBJ2-7,TGCGCCAGCAGCCAAGATCCGCGCGGCGGATTCAACTACGAGCAGTACTTC,CASSQDPRGGFNYEQYF
.,.,TRBV5-6,TRBJ1-6,TGTGCCAGCAGCATGGCAGGTTTATATAATTCACCCCTCCACTTT,CASSMAGLYNSPLHF
.,.,TRBV4-3,TRBJ1-2,TGCGCCAGCAGCCAGGGACCGGACAGAGGTATTTGGGGCTACACCTTC,CASSQGPDRGIWGYTF
TRBD1,.,TRBV9,TRBJ2-7,TGTGCCAGCAGCGGTACAGGGGGCGTATACGAGCAGTACTTC,CASSGTGGVYEQYF